This T cell receptor (beta chain) was identified during a study of radiotherapy plus CTLA-4 blockade in lung cancer. Across the whole study: Roughly 17% of patients responded objectively, and around 32% achieved disease control. The study, taken as a whole, reports: After radiotherapy and ipilimumab, tumor-derived clones expanded in peripheral blood. With interferon-beta, early dynamics of blood T cell clones were reported to best predict response.

Those with chemo-refractory metastatic non-small-cell lung cancer were treated with focal radiation combined with CTLA-4 blockade using ipilimumab. Regarding this clone: Its target is unknown.

Clones were read by immunoSEQ multiplex PCR, and TCRdb kept only the in-frame ones, dropping some. The table lists 35,000 to 50,000 clones, approximately 67% of them singletons. CDR1 is ENHRY and CDR2 is SYGVKD in the germline V gene. Trimming took 8 bases from V and 1 from J, leaving 10 bases between them. CDR3 length equals 13 residues. The chain joins TRBV10-3 to TRBJ2-3, with D tentatively TRBD2 (6 bases). The TCR comes from a human donor with non-small cell lung cancer who had a partial response to radiotherapy plus ipilimumab. This material consisted of peripheral blood, taken from a patient treated with radiotherapy plus ipilimumab. CDR3 sequence reads: CAIGWGGTDTQYF. In DNA, the CDR3 is TGTGCCATCGGTTGGGGGGGCACAGATACGCAGTATTTT.